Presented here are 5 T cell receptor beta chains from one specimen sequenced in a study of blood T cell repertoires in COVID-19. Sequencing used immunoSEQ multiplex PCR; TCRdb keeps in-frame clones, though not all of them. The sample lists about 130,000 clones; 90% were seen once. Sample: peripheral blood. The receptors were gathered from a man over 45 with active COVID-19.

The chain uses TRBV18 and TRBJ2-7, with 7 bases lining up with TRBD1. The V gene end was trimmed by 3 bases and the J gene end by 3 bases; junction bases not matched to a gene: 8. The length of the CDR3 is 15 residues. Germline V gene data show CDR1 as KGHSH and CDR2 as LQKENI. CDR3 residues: CASSPGTVTDYEQYF. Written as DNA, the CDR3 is TGTGCCAGCTCACCCGGGACAGTGACCGACTACGAGCAGTACTTC.

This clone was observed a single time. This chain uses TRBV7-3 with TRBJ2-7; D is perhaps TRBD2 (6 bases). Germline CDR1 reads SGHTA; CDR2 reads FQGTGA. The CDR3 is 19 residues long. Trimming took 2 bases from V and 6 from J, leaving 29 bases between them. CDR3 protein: CASSLSRGFGRDFLCEQYF. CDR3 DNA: TGTGCCAGCAGCTTATCTAGGGGATTTGGTCGGGACTTTTTGTGCGAGCAGTACTTC.

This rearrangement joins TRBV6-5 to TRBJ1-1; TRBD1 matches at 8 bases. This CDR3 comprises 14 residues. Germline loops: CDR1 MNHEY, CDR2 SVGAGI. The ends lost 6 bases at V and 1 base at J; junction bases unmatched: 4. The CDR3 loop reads CASRRTGSNTEAFF. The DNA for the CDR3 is TGTGCCAGCAGAAGGACAGGGTCGAACACTGAAGCTTTCTTT.

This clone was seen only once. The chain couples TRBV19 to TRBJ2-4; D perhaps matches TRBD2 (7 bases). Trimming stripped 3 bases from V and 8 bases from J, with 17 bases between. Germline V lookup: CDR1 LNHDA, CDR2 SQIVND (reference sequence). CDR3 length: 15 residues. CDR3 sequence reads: CASSMGGLDGDIQYF. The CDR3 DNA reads TGTGCCAGTAGTATGGGGGGGCTAGACGGGGACATTCAGTACTTC.

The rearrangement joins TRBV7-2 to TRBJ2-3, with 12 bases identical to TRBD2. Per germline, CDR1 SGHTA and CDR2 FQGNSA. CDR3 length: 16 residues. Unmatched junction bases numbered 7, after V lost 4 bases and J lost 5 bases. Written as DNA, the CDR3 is TGTGCCAGCAGCTCCGAACTAGCGGGGGGAGTAGATACGCAGTATTTT. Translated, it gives CASSSELAGGVDTQYF.